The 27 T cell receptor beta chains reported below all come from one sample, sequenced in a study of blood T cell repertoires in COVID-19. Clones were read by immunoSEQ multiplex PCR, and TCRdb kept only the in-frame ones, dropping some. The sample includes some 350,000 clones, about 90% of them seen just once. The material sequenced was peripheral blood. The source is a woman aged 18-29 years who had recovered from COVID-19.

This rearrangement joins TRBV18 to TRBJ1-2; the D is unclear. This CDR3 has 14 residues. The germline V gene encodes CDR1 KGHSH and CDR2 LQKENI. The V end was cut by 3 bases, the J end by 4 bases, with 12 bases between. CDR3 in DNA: TGTGCCAGCTCACCCTTCGGGAGTAGCTATGGCTACACCTTC. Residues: CASSPFGSSYGYTF.

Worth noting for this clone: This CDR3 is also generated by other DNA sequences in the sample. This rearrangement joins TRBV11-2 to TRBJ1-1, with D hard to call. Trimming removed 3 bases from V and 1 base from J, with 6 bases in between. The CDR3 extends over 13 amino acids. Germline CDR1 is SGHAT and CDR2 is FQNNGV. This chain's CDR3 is CASSFPGNTEAFF. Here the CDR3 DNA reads TGTGCCAGCAGCTTCCCGGGGAACACTGAAGCTTTCTTT.

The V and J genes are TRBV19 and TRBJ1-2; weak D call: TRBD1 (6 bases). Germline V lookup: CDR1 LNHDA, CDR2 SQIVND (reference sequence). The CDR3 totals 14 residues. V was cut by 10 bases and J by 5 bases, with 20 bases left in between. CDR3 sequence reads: CATRSPDRDYGYTF. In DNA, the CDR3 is TGTGCCACTCGAAGCCCGGACAGAGATTATGGCTACACCTTC. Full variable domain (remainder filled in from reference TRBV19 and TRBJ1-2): DGGITQSPKYLFRKEGQNVTLSCEQNLNHDAMYWYRQDPGQGLRLIYYSQIVNDFQKGDIAEGYSVSREKKESFPLTVTSAQKNPTAFYLCATRSPDRDYGYTFGSGTRLTVV.

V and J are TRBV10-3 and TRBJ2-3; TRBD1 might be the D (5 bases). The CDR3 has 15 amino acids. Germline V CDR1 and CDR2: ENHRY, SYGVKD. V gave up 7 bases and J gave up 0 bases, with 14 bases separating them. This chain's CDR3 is CAITQGQVSTDTQYF. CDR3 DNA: TGTGCCATCACCCAGGGTCAGGTTAGCACAGATACGCAGTATTTT.

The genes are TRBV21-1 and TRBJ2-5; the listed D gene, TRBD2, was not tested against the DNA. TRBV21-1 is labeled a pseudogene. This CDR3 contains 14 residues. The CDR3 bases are TGTGCCAGCAGCCCGGGACTAGCGAGCGAGACCCAGTACTTC. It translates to CASSPGLASETQYF.

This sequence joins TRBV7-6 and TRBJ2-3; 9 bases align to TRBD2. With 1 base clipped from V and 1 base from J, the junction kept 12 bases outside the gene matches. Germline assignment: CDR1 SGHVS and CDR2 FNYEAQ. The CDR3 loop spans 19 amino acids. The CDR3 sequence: CASSLVSVRREGGTDTQYF. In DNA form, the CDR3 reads TGTGCCAGCAGCTTAGTCTCTGTACGGCGGGAGGGAGGCACAGATACGCAGTATTTT.

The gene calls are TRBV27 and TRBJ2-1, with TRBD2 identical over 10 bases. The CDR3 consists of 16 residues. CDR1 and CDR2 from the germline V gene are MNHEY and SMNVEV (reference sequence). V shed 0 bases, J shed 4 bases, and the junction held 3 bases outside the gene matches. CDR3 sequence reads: CASSLSRSGRYNEQFF. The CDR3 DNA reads TGTGCCAGCAGTTTATCGCGTAGCGGGAGGTACAATGAGCAGTTCTTC.

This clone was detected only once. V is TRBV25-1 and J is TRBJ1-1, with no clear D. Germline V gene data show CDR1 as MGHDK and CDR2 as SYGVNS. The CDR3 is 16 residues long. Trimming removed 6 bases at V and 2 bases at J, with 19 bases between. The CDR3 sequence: CASRETSGRTNTEAFF. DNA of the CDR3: TGTGCCAGCAGGGAGACTTCCGGCAGGACTAACACTGAAGCTTTCTTT.

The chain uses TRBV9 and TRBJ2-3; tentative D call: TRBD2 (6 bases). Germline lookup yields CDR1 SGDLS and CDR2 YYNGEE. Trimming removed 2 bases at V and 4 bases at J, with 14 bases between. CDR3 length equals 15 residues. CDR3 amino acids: CASSVFGGGADTQYF. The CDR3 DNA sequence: TGTGCCAGCAGCGTCTTCGGGGGAGGCGCAGATACGCAGTATTTT.

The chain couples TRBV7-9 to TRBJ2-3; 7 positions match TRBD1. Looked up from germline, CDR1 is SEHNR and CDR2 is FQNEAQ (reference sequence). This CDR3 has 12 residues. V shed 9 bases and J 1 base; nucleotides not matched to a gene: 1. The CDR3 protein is CASQGGTDTQYF. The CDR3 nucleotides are TGTGCCAGTCAGGGGGGCACAGATACGCAGTATTTT. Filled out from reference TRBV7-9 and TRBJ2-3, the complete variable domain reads DTGVSQNPRHKITKRGQNVTFRCDPISEHNRLYWYRQTLGQGPEFLTYFQNEAQLEKSRLLSDRFSAERPKGSFSTLEIQRTEQGDSAMYLCASQGGTDTQYFGPGTRLTVL.

CDR3 nucleotides: TGTGCCAGTTCACCCGGGGGGTACAATGAGCAGTTCTTC. This translates into CASSPGGYNEQFF. The chain carries TRBV11-2 and TRBJ2-1; 7 bases are shared with TRBD2. The V gene's germline CDR1 is SGHAT and CDR2 FQNNGV. V was pared by 9 bases and J by 4 bases, with 6 bases of the junction left unmatched. There are 13 residues in the CDR3.

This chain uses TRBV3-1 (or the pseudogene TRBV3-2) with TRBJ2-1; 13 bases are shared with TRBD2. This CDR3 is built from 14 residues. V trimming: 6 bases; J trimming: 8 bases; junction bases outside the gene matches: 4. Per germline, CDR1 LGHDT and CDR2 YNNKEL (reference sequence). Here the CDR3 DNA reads TGTGCCAGCAGAAGGACTAGCGGGAGTGATGAGCAGTTCTTC. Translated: CASRRTSGSDEQFF.

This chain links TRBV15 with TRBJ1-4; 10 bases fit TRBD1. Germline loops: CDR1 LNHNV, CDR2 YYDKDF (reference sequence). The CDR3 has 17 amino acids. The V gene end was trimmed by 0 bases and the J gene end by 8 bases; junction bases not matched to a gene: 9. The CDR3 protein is CATSREVVGTGAEKLFF. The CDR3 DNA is TGTGCCACCAGCAGAGAAGTAGTCGGGACAGGGGCCGAAAAACTGTTTTTT.

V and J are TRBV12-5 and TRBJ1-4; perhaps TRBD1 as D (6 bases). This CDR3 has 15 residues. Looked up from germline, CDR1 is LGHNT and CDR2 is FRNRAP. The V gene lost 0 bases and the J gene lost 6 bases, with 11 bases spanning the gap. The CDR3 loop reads CASGLVGGQYEKLFF. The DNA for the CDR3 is TGTGCTAGTGGTTTGGTGGGCGGACAGTATGAAAAACTGTTTTTT.

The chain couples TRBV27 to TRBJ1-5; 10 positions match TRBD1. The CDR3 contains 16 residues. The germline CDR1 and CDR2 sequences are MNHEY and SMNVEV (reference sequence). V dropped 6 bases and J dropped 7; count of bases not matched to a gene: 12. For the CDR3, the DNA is TGTGCCAGCAGCCTTAAAGGGACAGGGGACGTCCAGCCCCAGCATTTT. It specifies CASSLKGTGDVQPQHF.

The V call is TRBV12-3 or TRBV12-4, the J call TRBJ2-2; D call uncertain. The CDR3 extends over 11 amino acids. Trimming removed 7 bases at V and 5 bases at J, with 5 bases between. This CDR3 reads CASTTTGELFF. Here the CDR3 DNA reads TGTGCCAGCACCACTACCGGGGAGCTGTTTTTT.

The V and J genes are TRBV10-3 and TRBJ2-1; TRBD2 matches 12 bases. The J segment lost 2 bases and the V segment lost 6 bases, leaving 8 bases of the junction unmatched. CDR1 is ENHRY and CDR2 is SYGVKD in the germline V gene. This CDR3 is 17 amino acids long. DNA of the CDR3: TGTGCCATCAGCCCCACCCTAGCGGGAGGGACCTACAATGAGCAGTTCTTC. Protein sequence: CAISPTLAGGTYNEQFF.

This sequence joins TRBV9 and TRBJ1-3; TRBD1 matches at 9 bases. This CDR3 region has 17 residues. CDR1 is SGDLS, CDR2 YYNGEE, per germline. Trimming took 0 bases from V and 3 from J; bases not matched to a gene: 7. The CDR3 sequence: CASSVGRQGVFGNTIYF. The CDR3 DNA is TGTGCCAGCAGCGTAGGGCGACAGGGGGTATTTGGAAACACCATATATTTT.

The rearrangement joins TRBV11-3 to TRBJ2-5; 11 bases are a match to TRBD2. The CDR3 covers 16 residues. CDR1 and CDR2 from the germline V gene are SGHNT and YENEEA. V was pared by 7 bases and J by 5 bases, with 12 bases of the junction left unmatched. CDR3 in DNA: TGTGCCAGCAACGAACTCGGACTAGCGGGTGGGGAGACCCAGTACTTC. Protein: CASNELGLAGGETQYF.

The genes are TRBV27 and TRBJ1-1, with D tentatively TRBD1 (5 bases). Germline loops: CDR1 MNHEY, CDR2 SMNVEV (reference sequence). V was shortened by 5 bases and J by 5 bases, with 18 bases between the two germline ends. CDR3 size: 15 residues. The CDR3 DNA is TGTGCCAGCAGTCCCTCTAAGGGGATGTGGACTGAAGCTTTCTTT. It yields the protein CASSPSKGMWTEAFF.

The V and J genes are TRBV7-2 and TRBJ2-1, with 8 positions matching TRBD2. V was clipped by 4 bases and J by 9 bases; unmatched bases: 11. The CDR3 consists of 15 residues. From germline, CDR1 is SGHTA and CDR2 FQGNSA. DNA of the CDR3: TGTGCCAGCAGCTCCCAATTCATAGCGGGAACTGAGCAGTTCTTC. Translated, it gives CASSSQFIAGTEQFF.

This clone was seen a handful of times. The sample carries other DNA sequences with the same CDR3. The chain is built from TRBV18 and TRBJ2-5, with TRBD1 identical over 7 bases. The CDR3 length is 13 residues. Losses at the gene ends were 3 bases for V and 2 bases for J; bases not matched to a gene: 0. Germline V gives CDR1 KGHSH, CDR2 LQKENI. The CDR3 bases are TGTGCCAGCTCACCGGGACAGCAAGAGACCCAGTACTTC. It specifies CASSPGQQETQYF.

DNA of the CDR3: TGTGCCAGCAGTCCCACGACAGGGGTTGAAAAACTGTTTTTT. Residues: CASSPTTGVEKLFF. The chain employs TRBV28 and TRBJ1-4; 8 bases line up with TRBD1. Germline CDR1 MDHEN, CDR2 SYDVKM. This CDR3 spans 14 amino acids. V gave up 5 bases and J gave up 7 bases; unmatched junction bases: 6.

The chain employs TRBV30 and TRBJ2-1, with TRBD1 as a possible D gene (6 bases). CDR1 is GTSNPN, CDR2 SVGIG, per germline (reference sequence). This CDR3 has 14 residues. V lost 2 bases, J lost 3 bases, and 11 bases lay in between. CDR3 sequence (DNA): TGTGCCTGGAGTACCGGGACAAGCTACAATGAGCAGTTCTTC. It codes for CAWSTGTSYNEQFF.

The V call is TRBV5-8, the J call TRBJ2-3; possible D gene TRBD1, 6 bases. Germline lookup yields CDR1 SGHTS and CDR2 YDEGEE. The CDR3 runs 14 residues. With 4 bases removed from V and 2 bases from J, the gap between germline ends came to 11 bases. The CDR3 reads CASSPRQDTDTQYF. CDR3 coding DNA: TGTGCCAGCAGCCCACGACAGGACACAGATACGCAGTATTTT.

CDR3 DNA sequence: TGTGCCGCCAGGCGGGAACGGGGTTCACCCCTCCACTTT. It specifies CAARRERGSPLHF. This chain uses TRBV6-6 with TRBJ1-6, with D hard to call. V lost 11 bases to trimming and J lost 9 bases, with 17 bases between them. This CDR3 comprises 13 residues. Germline loops: CDR1 MNHNY, CDR2 SVGAGI (reference sequence).

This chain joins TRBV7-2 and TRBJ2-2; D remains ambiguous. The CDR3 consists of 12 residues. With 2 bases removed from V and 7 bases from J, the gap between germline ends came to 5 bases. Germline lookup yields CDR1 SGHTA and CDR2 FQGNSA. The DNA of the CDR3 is TGTGCCAGCAGCTTACGTATCGGGGAGCTGTTTTTT. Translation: CASSLRIGELFF.